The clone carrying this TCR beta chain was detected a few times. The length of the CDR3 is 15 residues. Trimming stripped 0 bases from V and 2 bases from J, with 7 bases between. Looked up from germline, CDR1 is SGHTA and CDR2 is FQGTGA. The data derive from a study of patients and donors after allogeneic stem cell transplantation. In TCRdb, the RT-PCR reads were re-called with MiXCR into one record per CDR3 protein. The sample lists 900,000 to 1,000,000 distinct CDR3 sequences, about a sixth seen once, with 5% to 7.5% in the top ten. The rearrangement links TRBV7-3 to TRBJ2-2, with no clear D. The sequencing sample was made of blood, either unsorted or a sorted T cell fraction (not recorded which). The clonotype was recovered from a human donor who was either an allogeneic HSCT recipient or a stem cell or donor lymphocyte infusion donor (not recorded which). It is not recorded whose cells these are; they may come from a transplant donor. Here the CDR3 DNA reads TGTGCCAGCAGCTTAACAGGGATCAACACCGGGGAGCTGTTTTTT. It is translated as CASSLTGINTGELFF.